Detailed here is one T cell receptor beta chain. The antigen remains unidentified. Primers included in the PCR were 60 Vbeta and 13 Jbeta primers. Clones were sequenced by immunoSEQ multiplex PCR, and TCRdb holds only the in-frame ones, with some missing. The sample includes around 140,000 clones, roughly four fifths of them seen just once. V lost 5 bases to trimming and J lost 3 bases; unmatched junction nucleotides: 6. Germline V lookup: CDR1 MNHEY, CDR2 SVGAGI. The CDR3 spans 14 residues. This sample was included in a study of cytomegalovirus exposure and HLA in healthy donors. Looking at the study overall: Of the donors genotyped, approximately 410 in all, 75% to 85% fell in the Caucasian-associated ancestry cluster.

Points from the study as a whole: As immune exposure information, only CMV serostatus was available. According to an earlier analysis, most TCR beta V segments yielded productive rearrangements about 87% or about 30% of the time.

The chain links TRBV6-5 to TRBJ2-7, with 8 bases aligning to TRBD2. The TCR was taken from a young man in good health and CMV-seropositive. The sequenced material came from PBMCs. CDR3 sequence (DNA): TGTGCCAGCAGTGAAAAGCGGGAGATCTACGAGCAGTACTTC. Protein sequence: CASSEKREIYEQYF.